This TCR beta chain was retrieved from a study of OX40 agonist ivuxolimab in advanced cancers. This clone came up once. Here immunoSEQ multiplex PCR was the method, and the copy in TCRdb shows in-frame clones only, minus some. The sample lists 50,000 to 65,000 clones; approximately 92% were seen once. The receptor was isolated from an adult with an advanced solid tumor such as melanoma, head and neck, liver or kidney cancer. The specimen comprised CD4+ or CD8+ T cells sorted from blood, sampled in a trial of the OX40 agonist ivuxolimab.

CDR3 sequence (DNA): TGTGCCAGCAGCTTGGCCCGGTCCTACGAGCAGTACTTC. The encoded protein is CASSLARSYEQYF. The chain carries TRBV5-5 and TRBJ2-7; the D is unclear. The CDR3 contains 13 residues. The germline CDR1 and CDR2 sequences are SGHKS and YYEKEE (reference sequence). Deletions cut 0 bases from V and 1 base from J, with 5 bases between.